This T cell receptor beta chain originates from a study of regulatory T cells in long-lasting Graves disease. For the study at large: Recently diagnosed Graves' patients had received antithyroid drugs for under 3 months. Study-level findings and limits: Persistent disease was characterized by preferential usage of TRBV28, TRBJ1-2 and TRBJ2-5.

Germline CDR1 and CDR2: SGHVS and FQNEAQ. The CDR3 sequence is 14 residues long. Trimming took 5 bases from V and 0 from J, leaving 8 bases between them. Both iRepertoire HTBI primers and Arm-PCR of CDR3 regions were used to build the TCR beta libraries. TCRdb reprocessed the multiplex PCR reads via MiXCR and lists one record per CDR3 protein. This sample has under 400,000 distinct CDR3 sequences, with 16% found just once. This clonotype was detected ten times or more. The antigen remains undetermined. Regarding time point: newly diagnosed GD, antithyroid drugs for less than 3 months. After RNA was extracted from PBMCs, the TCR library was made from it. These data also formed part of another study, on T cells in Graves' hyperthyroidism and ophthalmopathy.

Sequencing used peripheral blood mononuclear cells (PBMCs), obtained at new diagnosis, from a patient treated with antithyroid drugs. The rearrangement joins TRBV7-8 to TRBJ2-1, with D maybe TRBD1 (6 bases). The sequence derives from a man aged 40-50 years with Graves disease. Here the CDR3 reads CASSRGTSYNEQFF. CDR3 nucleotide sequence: TGTGCCAGCAGCAGGGGGACCTCCTACAATGAGCAGTTCTTC. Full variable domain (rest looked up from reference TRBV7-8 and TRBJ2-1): GAGVSQSPRYKVAKRGQDVALRCDPISGHVSLFWYQQALGQGPEFLTYFQNEAQLDKSGLPSDRFFAERPEGSVSTLKIQRTQQEDSAVYLCASSRGTSYNEQFFGPGTRLTVL.